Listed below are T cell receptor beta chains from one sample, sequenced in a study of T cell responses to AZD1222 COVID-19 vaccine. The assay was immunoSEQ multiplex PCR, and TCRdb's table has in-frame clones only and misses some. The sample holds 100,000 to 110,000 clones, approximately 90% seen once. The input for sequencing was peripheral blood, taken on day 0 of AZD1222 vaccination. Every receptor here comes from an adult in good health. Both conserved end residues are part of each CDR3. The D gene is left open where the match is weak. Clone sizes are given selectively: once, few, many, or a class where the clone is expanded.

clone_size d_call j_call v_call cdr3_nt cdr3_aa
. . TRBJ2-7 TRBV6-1 TGTGCCAGCAGTGAAAGTCGGGGACTCACCTACGAGCAGTACTTC CASSESRGLTYEQYF
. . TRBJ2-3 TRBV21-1 TGTGCCAGCAGACCTCTCGGCAGGGAACTAGCGGGGGGGGGCACAGATACGCAGTATTTT CASRPLGRELAGGGTDTQYF
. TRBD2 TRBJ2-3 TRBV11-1 TGTGCCAGCAGCCTTAGCGGGACTACAGATACGCAGTATTTT CASSLSGTTDTQYF
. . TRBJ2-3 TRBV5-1 TGCGCCAGCGGGCAGCGGACCCGCACAGATACGCAGTATTTT CASGQRTRTDTQYF
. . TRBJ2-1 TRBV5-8 TGTGCCAGCACATACGGGAGCCCCAATGAGCAGTTCTTC CASTYGSPNEQFF
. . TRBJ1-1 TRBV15 TGTGCCACCAGCAGAGGGGACACCTCGAGTTTACGGGCTTTCTTT CATSRGDTSSLRAFF
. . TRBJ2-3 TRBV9 TGTGCCAGCAGCGTAGATAAAGATACGCAGTATTTT CASSVDKDTQYF
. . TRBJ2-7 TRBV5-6 TGTGCCAGCAGCTCACGTTCCGAGCAGTACTTC CASSSRSEQYF
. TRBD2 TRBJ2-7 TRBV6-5 TGTGCCAGCGAGATAGCGGGGGGACGCGAGCAGTACTTC CASEIAGGREQYF
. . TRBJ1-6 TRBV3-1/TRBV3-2 TGTGCCAGCAGCACCGGACAACTGAGATCACCCCTCCACTTT CASSTGQLRSPLHF
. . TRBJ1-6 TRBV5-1 TGCGCCAGCAGCTTGGATGGCAATTCACCCCTCCACTTT CASSLDGNSPLHF
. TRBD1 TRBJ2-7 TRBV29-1 TGCAGCACGGGGACAGGGCACGACGAGCAGTACTTC CSTGTGHDEQYF
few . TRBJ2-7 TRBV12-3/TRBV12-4 TGTGCCAGCAGTTTTGGGCTAGCCTACGAGCAGTACTTC CASSFGLAYEQYF
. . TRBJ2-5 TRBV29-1 TGTTCCCTGACGTACCAAGAGACCCAGTACTTC CSLTYQETQYF
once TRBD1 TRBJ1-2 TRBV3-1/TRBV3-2 TGTGCCAGCAGCCGAGCAAGGGACAGGCTTAACTATGGCTACACCTTC CASSRARDRLNYGYTF
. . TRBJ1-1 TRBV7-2 TGTGCCAGCAGCTTAGGGGGGAAGGGCACTGAAGCTTTCTTT CASSLGGKGTEAFF
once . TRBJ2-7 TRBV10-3 TGTGCCATTCACCAATCCTACGAGCAGTACTTC CAIHQSYEQYF
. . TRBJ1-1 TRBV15 TGTGCCACCAGCACAGGGAATGAAGCTTTCTTT CATSTGNEAFF
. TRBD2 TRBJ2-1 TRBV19 TGTGCCAGTGGTGGACTAGCGGGAGTTGAGCAGTTCTTC CASGGLAGVEQFF
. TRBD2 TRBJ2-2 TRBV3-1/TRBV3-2 TGTGCCAGCAGCCAATTCGTCGTAGCGGGGGACCTCTCCGGGGAGCTGTTTTTT CASSQFVVAGDLSGELFF
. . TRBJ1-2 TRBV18 TGTGCCAGCTCATCAGACCAACTATATGGCTACACCTTC CASSSDQLYGYTF
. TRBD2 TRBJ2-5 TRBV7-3 TGTGCCAGCAGCGCAACCGGGACTAGCGGGGAAGAGACCCAGTACTTC CASSATGTSGEETQYF
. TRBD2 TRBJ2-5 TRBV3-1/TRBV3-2 TGTGCCAGCAGCCAGGGGACGGGAGGGACAGAGACCCAGTACTTC CASSQGTGGTETQYF
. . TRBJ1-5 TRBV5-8 TGTGCCAGCAGCTTCTCAGGGAATCAGCCCCAGCATTTT CASSFSGNQPQHF
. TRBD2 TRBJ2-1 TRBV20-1 TGCAGTGCTAGTCGCAGTAGCGGGGGGTACAATGAGCAGTTCTTC CSASRSSGGYNEQFF
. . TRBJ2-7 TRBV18 TGTGCCAGCTCACCAGGGTTTCAAGGCGAGCAGTACTTC CASSPGFQGEQYF
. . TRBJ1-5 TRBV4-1 TGCGCCAGCAGCCAGCAGGGCTTAGATCAGCCCCAGCATTTT CASSQQGLDQPQHF
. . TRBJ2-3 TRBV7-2 TGTGCCAGCAGCCCAAGTAGGTTACTTCGCACAGATACGCAGTATTTT CASSPSRLLRTDTQYF
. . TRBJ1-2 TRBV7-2 TGTGCCAGCAGCTCTGACGGGCGATGGGCATATGGCTACACCTTC CASSSDGRWAYGYTF
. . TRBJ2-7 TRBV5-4 TGTGCCAGCAGCTTGGCAGGGTTTGAGCAGTACTTC CASSLAGFEQYF